These T cell receptor beta chains were read from a single sample in a study of blood T cell repertoires in COVID-19. This table comes from immunoSEQ multiplex PCR, and its TCRdb copy is limited to in-frame clones, with some not included. The table includes roughly 98,000 clones, 75% to 85% detected once. The sample comprised peripheral blood. Receptors originate from a human donor in a cohort sampled during active COVID-19. Both conserved end residues are part of each CDR3. The order of the fields is clone size, J gene, V gene, D gene, CDR3 DNA, CDR3 protein. A D gene is named only where the DNA matches it firmly. Only some rows state a clone size, as once, few, many or a class for expanded clones.

-,TRBJ2-1,TRBV9,TRBD2,TGTGCCAGCAGCGTAGTAGCTAGCGGGGGTCAATACAATGAGCAGTTCTTC,CASSVVASGGQYNEQFF
-,TRBJ1-1,TRBV5-4,-,TGTGCCAGCAGCTTAGACCGGAGGAACACTGAAGCTTTCTTT,CASSLDRRNTEAFF
-,TRBJ1-2,TRBV2,-,TGTGCCAGCAGCCGGGATACCTATGGCTACACCTTC,CASSRDTYGYTF
-,TRBJ1-2,TRBV6-2/TRBV6-3,-,TGTGCCAGCAGTTCTCCAGGAGGGTACTATGGCTACACCTTC,CASSSPGGYYGYTF
-,TRBJ1-4,TRBV5-5,-,TGTGCCAGCAGCTCCGGCAGGGGTAACGAAAAACTGTTTTTT,CASSSGRGNEKLFF
-,TRBJ2-5,TRBV2,TRBD2,TGTGCCAGCAGAGCCTTAGCGGGGTGGCAAGAGACCCAGTACTTC,CASRALAGWQETQYF
few,TRBJ1-1,TRBV6-5,-,TGTGCCAGCAGTTACCAAATCGGACAGTACACTGAAGCTTTCTTT,CASSYQIGQYTEAFF
few,TRBJ2-7,TRBV5-4,TRBD2,TGTGCCAGCAGCTTGGGTTCCCGGGGGGGAAGCGAGCAGTACTTC,CASSLGSRGGSEQYF
-,TRBJ2-7,TRBV2,TRBD1,TGTGCCAGCAGTGGGGACAGGGTGGCCTACGAGCAGTACTTC,CASSGDRVAYEQYF
-,TRBJ2-7,TRBV19,TRBD1,TGTGCCAGTAGTAGGACAGGGGGTCTCTACGAGCAGTACTTC,CASSRTGGLYEQYF
-,TRBJ2-3,TRBV5-1,TRBD2,TGCGCCAGCAGCCCGGGGGGGCGGGGGAGCACAGATACGCAGTATTTT,CASSPGGRGSTDTQYF
-,TRBJ2-3,TRBV4-1,-,TGCGCCAGCAGCCAAGGTAGTGTAGATACGCAGTATTTT,CASSQGSVDTQYF
-,TRBJ2-7,TRBV6-5,TRBD1,TGTGCCAGCAGAAAAGGGACAGGTGACTACGAGCAGTACTTC,CASRKGTGDYEQYF
-,TRBJ1-2,TRBV9,TRBD1,TGTGCCAGCAGCATCGACAGGGGCGGCTACACCTTC,CASSIDRGGYTF
-,TRBJ1-5,TRBV6-6,-,TGTGCCAGCAGTTTCAGGGGTAGCAATCAGCCCCAGCATTTT,CASSFRGSNQPQHF
-,TRBJ2-5,TRBV19,-,TGTGCCAGTAGTGGAACCCCCTATGGCATGGACGGGGGAGAGACCCAGTACTTC,CASSGTPYGMDGGETQYF
-,TRBJ1-3,TRBV28,TRBD1,TGTGCCAGCAGACTATTACAGGGGGGAGGAAACACCATATATTTT,CASRLLQGGGNTIYF
-,TRBJ2-5,TRBV5-8,TRBD2,TGTGCCAGCAGCTTGGGTGGAACTAGCGGGAAAGAGACCCAGTACTTC,CASSLGGTSGKETQYF
-,TRBJ1-1,TRBV9,TRBD1,TGTGCCAGCAGCGTAGCCGTCGAGGGGGCGGGGAACACTGAAGCTTTCTTT,CASSVAVEGAGNTEAFF
-,TRBJ1-6,TRBV6-5,-,TGTGCCAGCAGTTACTCAAGAGAGGTCAATTCACCCCTCCACTTT,CASSYSREVNSPLHF
-,TRBJ2-7,TRBV9,TRBD2,TGTGCCAGCAGCGTTGGAGCGGGGGAATACGAGCAGTACTTC,CASSVGAGEYEQYF
-,TRBJ1-4,TRBV6-5,-,TGTGCCAGCAGAGACAGCTCAACTAATGAAAAACTGTTTTTT,CASRDSSTNEKLFF
-,TRBJ1-4,TRBV19,TRBD1,TGTGCCAGTAGTGAAGGGACAGGGGGTTCGAATGGAAAACTGTTTTTT,CASSEGTGGSNGKLFF
-,TRBJ1-6,TRBV19,TRBD1,TGTGCCAGTAGGTTATTAGGACAGGGTGATTCACCCCTCCACTTT,CASRLLGQGDSPLHF
-,TRBJ1-5,TRBV3-1/TRBV3-2,-,TGTGCCAGCAGCCTAGGTGGGAGTCAGCCCCAGCATTTT,CASSLGGSQPQHF
-,TRBJ2-7,TRBV18,-,TGTGCCAGCTTTGCCCCCGCCAGGGCAGGAGAGCAGTACTTC,CASFAPARAGEQYF
-,TRBJ2-2,TRBV19,-,TGTGCCAGTAGGCATACCTGGGGCACCTCGAACACCGGGGAGCTGTTTTTT,CASRHTWGTSNTGELFF
once,TRBJ2-5,TRBV5-1,TRBD2,TGCGCCAGCAGCAGAGGACTAGCGGGGGGCCTAGGTCGGGTGGAGACCCAGTACTTC,CASSRGLAGGLGRVETQYF
-,TRBJ1-5,TRBV28,TRBD1,TGTGCCAGCAGTTTCCAGGGGGCGAGCGGCAATCAGCCCCAGCATTTT,CASSFQGASGNQPQHF
-,TRBJ2-3,TRBV9,TRBD2,TGTGCCAGCAGCGTAGGAGGGCTAGCGGGGGGGAGCACAGATACGCAGTATTTT,CASSVGGLAGGSTDTQYF
-,TRBJ2-1,TRBV4-1,TRBD2,TGCGCCAGCAGCCAAGAAACCGGGGGGGCCAATGAGCAGTTCTTC,CASSQETGGANEQFF
-,TRBJ1-5,TRBV19,-,TGTGCCAGTAGAGCTAAGACAGTGCGCAATAGCAATCAGCCCCAGCATTTT,CASRAKTVRNSNQPQHF
-,TRBJ1-1,TRBV18,-,TGTGCCAGCTCACCATTCACCGGGACAACGAACACTGAAGCTTTCTTT,CASSPFTGTTNTEAFF
medium-sized,TRBJ2-1,TRBV24-1,TRBD1,TGTGCCACCAGTGATTATGGGACAGGGGAGCAGTTCTTC,CATSDYGTGEQFF
once,TRBJ2-7,TRBV6-6,-,TGTGCCAGCACTGTCCAGGGAACCTACGAGCAGTACTTC,CASTVQGTYEQYF
once,TRBJ2-7,TRBV11-3,TRBD1,TGTGCCAGCTCCCAGGACCGGGACAGAGACTACGAGCAGTACTTC,CASSQDRDRDYEQYF